The 14 T cell receptor beta chains below were found in one sample sequenced in a study of blood T cell repertoires in COVID-19 (TCRdb year 2020). The library was obtained by the immunoSEQ multiplex PCR assay. As stored in TCRdb, this immuneACCESS dataset retains in-frame rearrangements with V and J assigned. A fraction of the clones does not appear; measured against another copy, unresolved V genes explain less than half of the discrepancy, and the remainder lacks a known reason. This sample has over 300,000 clones in its table, and roughly nine tenths of those were observed once. 0.95% to 1.5% of the sample is held by the ten biggest clonotypes. Sequenced sample: peripheral blood. These receptors all come from a man aged 40-49 years with acute or convalescent COVID-19.

The chain employs TRBV5-4 and TRBJ1-2, with D perhaps TRBD1 (5 bases). V was trimmed by 4 bases and J by 4 bases, leaving 20 bases between them. The V gene's germline CDR1 is SGHNT and CDR2 YYREEE (reference sequence). CDR3 length equals 16 residues. The chain's CDR3 is CASSPINIGGGYGYTF. CDR3 DNA sequence: TGTGCCAGCAGCCCAATCAACATCGGCGGGGGCTATGGCTACACCTTC.

J is TRBJ1-1 and V is TRBV28; 7 nucleotides agree with TRBD1. Germline CDR1 reads MDHEN; CDR2 reads SYDVKM. Trimming removed 10 bases from V and 4 bases from J; junction bases left unmatched: 12. The CDR3 runs to 14 residues. CDR3 bases: TGTGCCACCCAGACAGGGCGCGTGGGCACTGAAGCTTTCTTT. Its translation: CATQTGRVGTEAFF.

Comments on this clone: Within the sample, other DNA sequences also encode this same CDR3. The rearrangement links TRBV6-2 or TRBV6-3 to TRBJ2-3; D perhaps matches TRBD1 (5 bases). Looked up from germline, CDR1 is MNHEY and CDR2 is SVGEGT. V was pared by 2 bases and J by 5 bases, with 14 bases between. CDR3 length equals 15 residues. The CDR3 is CASSYLGRAGDTQYF. CDR3 DNA: TGTGCCAGCAGTTACCTGGGCAGGGCCGGAGATACGCAGTATTTT.

V gene TRBV7-2 combines with J gene TRBJ1-2; TRBD1 matches at 7 bases. After removal of 3 bases from V and 8 bases from J, the junction contained 6 bases not matched to a gene. CDR1 is SGHTA, CDR2 FQGNSA, per germline. CDR3 size: 13 residues. CDR3 loop: CASSLEGARGYTF. Written as DNA, the CDR3 is TGTGCCAGCAGCTTGGAGGGGGCGCGAGGCTACACCTTC.

The genes are TRBV4-1 and TRBJ1-1; 8 bases are a match to TRBD1. Germline V CDR1 and CDR2: MGHRA, YSYEKL. The trim removed 0 bases at V and 3 bases at J, leaving 6 bases unmatched. The CDR3 loop spans 16 amino acids. Here the CDR3 DNA reads TGCGCCAGCAGCCAAGATCGGGCAGGGGGCCACACTGAAGCTTTCTTT. Its translation: CASSQDRAGGHTEAFF.

The chain is built from TRBV6-6 and TRBJ1-1; weak D call: TRBD1 (5 bases). Looked up from germline, CDR1 is MNHNY and CDR2 is SVGAGI (reference sequence). Trimming left V 6 bases short and J 1 base short, with 15 bases between. This CDR3 has 15 amino acids. The CDR3 region is CASRDQPTGNTEAFF. CDR3 in DNA: TGTGCCAGCAGGGACCAACCTACAGGGAACACTGAAGCTTTCTTT.

V and J are TRBV2 and TRBJ2-2; D gene ambiguous. This CDR3 has 12 residues. Per germline, CDR1 SNHLY and CDR2 FYNNEI. Deletions cut 8 bases from V and 6 bases from J, with 10 bases between. The chain's CDR3 is CASGWQAGELFF. For the CDR3, the DNA is TGTGCCAGCGGATGGCAGGCCGGGGAGCTGTTTTTT.

The chain links TRBV6-5 to TRBJ2-3; D possibly corresponds to TRBD2 (5 bases). The CDR3 contains 14 residues. Between the trimmed V and J ends, which lost 10 bases and 1 base, there was a span of 15 bases. Looked up from germline, CDR1 is MNHEY and CDR2 is SVGAGI. The CDR3 reads CATTRGTGTDTQYF. In nucleotides, the CDR3 is TGTGCCACCACCCGGGGTACTGGCACAGATACGCAGTATTTT.

The rearrangement joins TRBV19 to TRBJ2-1; 10 bases map to TRBD2. There are 17 residues in the CDR3. Germline lookup yields CDR1 LNHDA and CDR2 SQIVND (reference sequence). The J segment lost 8 bases and the V segment lost 1 base, leaving 11 bases of the junction unmatched. The CDR3 coding sequence is TGTGCCAGTAGTATAGGACTAGCGGGCGGATCCTCCGATGAGCAGTTCTTC. Residues: CASSIGLAGGSSDEQFF.

The chain couples TRBV5-1 to TRBJ2-3, with D perhaps matching TRBD1 (5 bases). The CDR3 is 16 residues long. Trimming took off 0 bases at V and 3 bases at J, with 14 bases between the two ends. Per germline, CDR1 SGHRS and CDR2 YFSETQ. The CDR3 protein is CASSLELRRETDTQYF. The CDR3 bases are TGCGCCAGCAGCTTGGAGTTGCGCAGGGAAACAGATACGCAGTATTTT.

CDR3 in amino acids: CASSAKGQTNSPLHF. The CDR3 DNA follows: TGTGCCAGCAGCGCGAAGGGACAGACTAATTCACCCCTCCACTTT. The chain links TRBV2 to TRBJ1-6, with 7 bases lining up with TRBD1. CDR3 length: 15 amino acids. Germline lookup yields CDR1 SNHLY and CDR2 FYNNEI. The V gene end was trimmed by 6 bases and the J gene end by 6 bases; junction bases not matched to a gene: 8.

The chain combines TRBV5-4 with TRBJ1-2, with 7 nucleotides matching TRBD1. Trimming at V came to 4 bases and at J to 8 bases, leaving 8 bases not matched to a gene. The V gene's germline CDR1 is SGHNT and CDR2 YYREEE (reference sequence). The CDR3 is 13 residues long. Here the CDR3 DNA reads TGTGCCAGCAGCGAGCAGGGGGGCGGCGGCTACACCTTC. This encodes CASSEQGGGGYTF.

The chain employs TRBV15 and TRBJ2-1, with TRBD2 as a possible D gene (7 bases). Trimming stripped 1 base from V and 0 bases from J, with 25 bases between. The CDR3 runs to 21 residues. Germline lookup yields CDR1 LNHNV and CDR2 YYDKDF (reference sequence). The CDR3 nucleotides read TGTGCCACCAGCAGAGGGCCGAGGGGGGGCAGCGTACGAAGCTCCTACAATGAGCAGTTCTTC. It translates to CATSRGPRGGSVRSSYNEQFF.

CDR3 nucleotide sequence: TGCGCCAGCAGCTTGAGGCCAGCGACCCACAATGAGCAGTTCTTC. Translating it yields CASSLRPATHNEQFF. V is TRBV5-1 and J is TRBJ2-1, with unresolved D. Trimming shortened V by 1 base and J by 5 bases, and 13 bases separated the two germline ends. Germline values: CDR1 SGHRS, CDR2 YFSETQ. The CDR3 totals 15 residues.